This TCR beta chain was profiled in a study of CD8 T cells in Susac syndrome. The RNA input was about 0.45 to 1 ug, and it was reverse transcribed with random hexamers. A single record per CDR3 protein comes from TCRdb applying MiXCR to the immunoSEQ multiplex PCR reads. The profile shows a few hundred thousand distinct CDR3 sequences, more than 85% of them singletons. Sequencing of TCR beta was undertaken in CD8+ and CD4+ T cells derived from blood. The sequence came from a human donor with multiple sclerosis. Sequencing input: CD8+ T cells from PBMCs.

The CDR3 is CSVEGAAGYNEQFF. The DNA of the CDR3 is TGCAGCGTTGAGGGGGCGGCGGGGTACAATGAGCAGTTCTTC. The chain carries TRBV29-1 and TRBJ2-1; D is perhaps TRBD1 or TRBD2 (6 bases each). Trimming cost V 3 bases and J 4 bases, with 13 bases left between them. Per the germline V gene, CDR1 is SQVTM and CDR2 is ANQGSEA. The CDR3 is 14 residues long.